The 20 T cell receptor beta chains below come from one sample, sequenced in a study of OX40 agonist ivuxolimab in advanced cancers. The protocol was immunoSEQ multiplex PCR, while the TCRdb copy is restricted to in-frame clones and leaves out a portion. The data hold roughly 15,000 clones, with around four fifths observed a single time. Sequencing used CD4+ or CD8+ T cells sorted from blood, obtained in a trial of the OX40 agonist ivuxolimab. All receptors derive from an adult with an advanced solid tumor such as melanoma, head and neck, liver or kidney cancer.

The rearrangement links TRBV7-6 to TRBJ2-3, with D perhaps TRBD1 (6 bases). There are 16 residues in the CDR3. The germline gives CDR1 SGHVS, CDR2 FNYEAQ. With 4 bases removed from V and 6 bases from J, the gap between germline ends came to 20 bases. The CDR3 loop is CASSSDGSRGLDTQYF. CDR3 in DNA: TGTGCCAGCAGCTCAGATGGTTCAAGGGGGTTGGATACGCAGTATTTT.

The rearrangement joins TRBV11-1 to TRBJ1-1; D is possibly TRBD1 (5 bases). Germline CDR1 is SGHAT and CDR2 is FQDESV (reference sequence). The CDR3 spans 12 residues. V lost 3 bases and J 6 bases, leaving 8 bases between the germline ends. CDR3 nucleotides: TGTGCCAGCAGCTTTGGGGGATCTGAAGCTTTCTTT. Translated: CASSFGGSEAFF.

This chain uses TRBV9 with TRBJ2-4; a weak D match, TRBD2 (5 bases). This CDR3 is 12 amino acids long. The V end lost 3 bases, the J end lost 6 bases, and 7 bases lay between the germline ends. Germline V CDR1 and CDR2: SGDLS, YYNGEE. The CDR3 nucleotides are TGTGCCAGCAGCGGAGGAGGAAACATTCAGTACTTC. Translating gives CASSGGGNIQYF.

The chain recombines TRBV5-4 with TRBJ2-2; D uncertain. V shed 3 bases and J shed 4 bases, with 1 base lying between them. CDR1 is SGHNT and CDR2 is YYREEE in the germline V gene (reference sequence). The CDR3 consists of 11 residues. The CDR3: CASSSTGELFF. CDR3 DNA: TGTGCCAGCAGCTCCACCGGGGAGCTGTTTTTT.

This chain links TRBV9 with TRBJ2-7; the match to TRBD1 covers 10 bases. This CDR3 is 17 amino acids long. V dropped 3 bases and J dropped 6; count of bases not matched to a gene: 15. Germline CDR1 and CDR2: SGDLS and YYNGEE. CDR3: CASSAEAGDRGWIEQYF. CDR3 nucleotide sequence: TGTGCCAGCAGCGCGGAGGCCGGGGACAGGGGATGGATCGAGCAGTACTTC.

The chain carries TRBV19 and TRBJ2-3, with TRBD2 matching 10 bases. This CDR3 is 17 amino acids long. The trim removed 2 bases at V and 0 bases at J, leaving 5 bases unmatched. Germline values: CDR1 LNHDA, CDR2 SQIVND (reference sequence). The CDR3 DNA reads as TGTGCCAGTAGTATAAGCGGGAGGGCCGTGAGCACAGATACGCAGTATTTT. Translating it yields CASSISGRAVSTDTQYF.

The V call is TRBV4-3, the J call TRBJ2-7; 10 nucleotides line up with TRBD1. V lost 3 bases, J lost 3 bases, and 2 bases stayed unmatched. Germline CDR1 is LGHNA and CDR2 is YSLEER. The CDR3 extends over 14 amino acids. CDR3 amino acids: CASSQGTGDYEQYF. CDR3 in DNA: TGCGCCAGCAGCCAGGGGACAGGGGACTACGAGCAGTACTTC.

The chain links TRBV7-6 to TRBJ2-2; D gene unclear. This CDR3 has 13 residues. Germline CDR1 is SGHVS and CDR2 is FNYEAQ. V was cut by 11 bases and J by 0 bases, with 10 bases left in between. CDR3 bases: TGTGCCTGCGGAGAGTCGAACACCGGGGAGCTGTTTTTT. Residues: CACGESNTGELFF.

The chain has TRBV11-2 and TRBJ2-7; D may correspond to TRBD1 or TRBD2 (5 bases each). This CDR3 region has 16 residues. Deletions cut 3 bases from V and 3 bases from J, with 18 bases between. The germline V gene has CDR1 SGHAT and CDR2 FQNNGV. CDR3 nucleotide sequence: TGTGCCAGCAGCTTTGGGGCGGACGCCCGGGGCTACGAGCAGTACTTC. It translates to CASSFGADARGYEQYF.

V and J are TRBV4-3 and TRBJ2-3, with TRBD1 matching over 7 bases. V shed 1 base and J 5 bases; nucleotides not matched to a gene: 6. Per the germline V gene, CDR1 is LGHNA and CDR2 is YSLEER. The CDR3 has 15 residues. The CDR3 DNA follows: TGCGCCAGCAGCCAAGGGGGACAGCTACTAGATACGCAGTATTTT. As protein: CASSQGGQLLDTQYF.

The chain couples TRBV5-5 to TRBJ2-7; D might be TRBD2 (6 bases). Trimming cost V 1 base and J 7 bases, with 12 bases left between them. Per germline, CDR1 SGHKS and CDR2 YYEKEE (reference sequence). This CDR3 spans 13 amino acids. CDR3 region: CASSLNTGGEQYF. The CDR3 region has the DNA TGTGCCAGCAGCTTGAACACCGGGGGAGAGCAGTACTTC.

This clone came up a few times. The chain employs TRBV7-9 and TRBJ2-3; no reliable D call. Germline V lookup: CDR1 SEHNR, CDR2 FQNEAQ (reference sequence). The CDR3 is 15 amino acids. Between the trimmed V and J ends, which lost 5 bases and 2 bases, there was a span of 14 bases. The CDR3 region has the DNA TGTGCCAGCAGCCACGCGAGGCCACCCACAGATACGCAGTATTTT. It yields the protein CASSHARPPTDTQYF.

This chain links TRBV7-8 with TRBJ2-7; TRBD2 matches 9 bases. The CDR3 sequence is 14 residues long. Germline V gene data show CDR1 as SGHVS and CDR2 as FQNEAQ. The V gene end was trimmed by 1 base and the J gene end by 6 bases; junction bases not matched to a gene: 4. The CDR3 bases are TGTGCCAGCAGCTTAGGAGCGGGAGGCTCCGAGCAGTACTTC. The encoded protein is CASSLGAGGSEQYF.

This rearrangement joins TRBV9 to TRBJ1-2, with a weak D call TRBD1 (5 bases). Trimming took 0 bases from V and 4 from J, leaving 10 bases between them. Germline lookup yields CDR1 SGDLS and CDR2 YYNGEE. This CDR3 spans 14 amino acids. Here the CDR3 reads CASSVVGGPYGYTF. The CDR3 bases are TGTGCCAGCAGCGTAGTGGGGGGTCCCTATGGCTACACCTTC. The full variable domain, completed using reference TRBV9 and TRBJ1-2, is DSGVTQTPKHLITATGQRVTLRCSPRSGDLSVYWYQQSLDQGLQFLIQYYNGEERAKGNILERFSAQQFPDLHSELNLSSLELGDSALYFCASSVVGGPYGYTFGSGTRLTVV.

CDR3 residues: CASSEVQYNEQFF. The CDR3 coding sequence is TGTGCCAGCAGCGAAGTCCAGTACAATGAGCAGTTCTTC. J is TRBJ2-1 and V is TRBV9; D remains ambiguous. Trimming took off 3 bases at V and 4 bases at J, with 8 bases between the two ends. Germline-derived CDR1 and CDR2 are SGDLS and YYNGEE. The CDR3 is 13 residues long.

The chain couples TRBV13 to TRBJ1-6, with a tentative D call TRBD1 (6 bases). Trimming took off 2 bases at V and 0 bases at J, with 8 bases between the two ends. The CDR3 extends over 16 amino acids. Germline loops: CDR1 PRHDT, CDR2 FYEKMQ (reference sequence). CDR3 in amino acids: CASSLRGSSYNSPLHF. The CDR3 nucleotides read TGTGCCAGCAGCTTAAGGGGGAGCTCCTATAATTCACCCCTCCACTTT.

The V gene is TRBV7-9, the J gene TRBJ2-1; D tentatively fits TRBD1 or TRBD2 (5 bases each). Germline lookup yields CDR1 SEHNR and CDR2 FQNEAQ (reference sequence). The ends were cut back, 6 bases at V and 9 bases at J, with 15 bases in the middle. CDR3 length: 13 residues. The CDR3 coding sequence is TGTGCCAGCAGGTCCCCTGAGGGGACTGAGCAGTTCTTC. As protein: CASRSPEGTEQFF.

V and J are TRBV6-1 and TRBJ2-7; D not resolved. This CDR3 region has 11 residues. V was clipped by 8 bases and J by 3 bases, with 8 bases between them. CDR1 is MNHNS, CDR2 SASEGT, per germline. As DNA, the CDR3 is TGTGCCAGCTGGGTTTTCTACGAGCAGTACTTC. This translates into CASWVFYEQYF.

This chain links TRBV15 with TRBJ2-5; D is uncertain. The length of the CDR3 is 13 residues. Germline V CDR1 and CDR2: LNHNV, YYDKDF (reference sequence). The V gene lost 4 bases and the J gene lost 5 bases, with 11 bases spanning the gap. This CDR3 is CATSTDLKETQYF. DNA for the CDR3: TGTGCCACCAGCACGGACCTGAAGGAGACCCAGTACTTC.

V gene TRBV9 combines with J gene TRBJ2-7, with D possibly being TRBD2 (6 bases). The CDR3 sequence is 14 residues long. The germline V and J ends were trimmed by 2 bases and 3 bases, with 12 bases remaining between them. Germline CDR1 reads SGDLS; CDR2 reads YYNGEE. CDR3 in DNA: TGTGCCAGCAGCGTCGGGACTTCTGGCTACGAGCAGTACTTC. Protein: CASSVGTSGYEQYF.